This passage covers 29 T cell receptor beta chains from one sample sequenced in a study of Graves' ophthalmopathy and Graves' hyperthyroidism. RNA transcripts were the source from which TCR beta CDR3 regions were amplified. First-round RT-PCR with HTBI primers preceded a second-round multiplex PCR. TCRdb re-called the multiplex PCR reads through MiXCR, storing one row per CDR3 protein. The sample lists 740,000 or so distinct CDR3 sequences, roughly 41% seen once, with 44% in the top ten. The sequenced sample was peripheral blood. These receptors were taken from an adult man with Graves' ophthalmopathy.

This clonotype was recorded many times. This chain joins TRBV10-3 and TRBJ2-7, with unresolved D. Trimming took off 3 bases at V and 1 base at J, with 16 bases between the two ends. Germline V gives CDR1 ENHRY, CDR2 SYGVKD. The CDR3 has 16 residues. CDR3 nucleotide sequence: TGTGCCATCAGTGACCCTAATTTAGTTGAATCCTACGAGCAGTACTTC. Amino acid sequence: CAISDPNLVESYEQYF.

The chain links TRBV7-9 to TRBJ1-6, with 9 positions matching TRBD1. From germline, CDR1 is SEHNR and CDR2 FQNEAQ (reference sequence). Trimming removed 4 bases from V and 7 bases from J; junction bases left unmatched: 8. CDR3 length: 16 amino acids. The CDR3 is CASSSTGTGSNSPLHF. CDR3 nucleotide sequence: TGTGCCAGCAGCTCGACCGGGACAGGGTCCAATTCACCCCTCCACTTT.

On this clonotype: One base away lies a much larger clone, so this may be a sequencing read error. The chain couples TRBV12-3 or TRBV12-4 to TRBJ1-6, with a weak D call TRBD1 (5 bases). This CDR3 region has 14 residues. Trimming removed 6 bases at V and 10 bases at J, with 16 bases between. CDR3: CASRKQAHRSPLHF. The CDR3 nucleotides read TGTGCCAGCAGGAAACAGGCTCACCGGTCACCCCTCCACTTT.

A remark on this clonotype: The CDR3 does not close with the conserved phenylalanine or tryptophan, likely indicating a read error. For the CDR3, the DNA is TGTGCCACCAGTGCCCCGGAGGGGCAGGGATGGGGTCAGCCCCAGCATCTT. Residues: CATSAPEGQGWGQPQHL. This chain connects TRBV24-1 to TRBJ1-5; perhaps TRBD1 as D (5 bases). CDR1 is KGHDR, CDR2 SFDVKD, per germline. The CDR3 is 17 residues long. V lost 5 bases and J 6 bases, leaving 22 bases between the germline ends.

This clonotype was seen only once. V and J are TRBV20-1 and TRBJ1-5; 11 positions agree with TRBD1. Trimming removed 2 bases from V and 9 bases from J; junction bases left unmatched: 9. Germline loops: CDR1 DFQATT, CDR2 SNEGSKA (reference sequence). This CDR3 is 15 amino acids long. CDR3 sequence (DNA): TGCAGTGCTAGACCAGGACAGGGGGCAGGTAGGCCCCAGCATTTT. Its protein product is CSARPGQGAGRPQHF.

This clonotype has just one count. The J gene is TRBJ1-1, the V gene TRBV29-1, with D perhaps TRBD1 (5 bases). The CDR3 extends over 13 amino acids. Germline loops: CDR1 SQVTM, CDR2 ANQGSEA. V was cut by 7 bases and J by 5 bases, with 17 bases left in between. CDR3 region: CSETSGKGTEAFF. The CDR3, as DNA: TGCAGCGAGACATCAGGGAAAGGTACTGAAGCTTTCTTT.

For this clonotype: The junction shows a germline mismatch at one end, possibly a read error. The gene calls are TRBV24-1 and TRBJ1-5, with D maybe TRBD1 (6 bases). The germline V gene encodes CDR1 KGHDR and CDR2 SFDVKD. CDR3 size: 15 residues. CDR3 loop: CASSPWQGRDQPQHF. The CDR3, as DNA: TGTGCCAGCAGTCCCTGGCAGGGGAGGGATCAGCCCCAGCATTTT.

In this sample, this clonotype turned up many times. The chain joins TRBV28 to TRBJ1-5; no definite D call. This CDR3 is built from 12 residues. The germline V gene encodes CDR1 MDHEN and CDR2 SYDVKM. V lost 6 bases, J lost 2 bases, and 5 bases lay in between. CDR3 sequence reads: CASREGNQPQHF. CDR3 coding DNA: TGTGCCAGCAGGGAAGGCAATCAGCCCCAGCATTTT.

This rearrangement joins TRBV2 to TRBJ1-2; TRBD1 matches at 7 bases. Trimming took 4 bases from V and 9 from J; bases not matched to a gene: 14. CDR1 and CDR2 from the germline V gene are SNHLY and FYNNEI. The CDR3 spans 15 residues. The CDR3 DNA is TGTGCCAGCAGTGGTCACCCCCGGGGGGGACAGAGCTACACCTTC. This codes for CASSGHPRGGQSYTF. The variable domain in full, completed from reference TRBV2 and TRBJ1-2, reads EPEVTQTPSHQVTQMGQEVILRCVPISNHLYFYWYRQILGQKVEFLVSFYNNEISEKSEIFDDQFSVERPDGSNFTLKIRSTKLEDSAMYFCASSGHPRGGQSYTFGSGTRLTVV.

This clonotype was detected many times. The chain joins TRBV7-2 to TRBJ2-6, with a possible D match to TRBD1 (7 bases). The CDR3 is 17 amino acids. V was trimmed by 5 bases and J by 7 bases, leaving 21 bases between them. In germline, CDR1 is SGHTA, CDR2 FQGNSA. The CDR3, as DNA: TGTGCCAGCAGCCCCGGGAGAGGGGGCGTATCCGCCAACGTCCTGACTTTC. This encodes CASSPGRGGVSANVLTF.

The chain is built from TRBV5-6 and TRBJ1-2; D is undetermined. The germline V gene has CDR1 SGHDT and CDR2 YYEEEE. CDR3 length equals 15 residues. Trimming took 4 bases from V and 0 from J, leaving 13 bases between them. Written as DNA, the CDR3 is TGTGCCAGCAGCCCGGGTACTTTAACTAACTATGGCTACACCTTC. Amino acid sequence: CASSPGTLTNYGYTF.

About this clonotype itself: One junction end disagrees with the germline gene, perhaps due to a read error. The chain recombines TRBV19 with TRBJ1-1; no definite D call. The V gene's germline CDR1 is LNHDA and CDR2 SQIVND (reference sequence). This CDR3 comprises 15 residues. CDR3 sequence reads: CASSIGFIHNTEASF. DNA for the CDR3: TGTGCCAGTAGTATAGGGTTCATCCACAACACTGAAGCTTCCTTT.

This clonotype appeared many times. The rearrangement uses TRBV29-1 and TRBJ1-1, with TRBD1 identical over 7 bases. This CDR3 has 12 residues. From germline, CDR1 is SQVTM and CDR2 ANQGSEA. V shed 7 bases, J shed 7 bases, and the junction held 9 bases outside the gene matches. CDR3 nucleotide sequence: TGCAGCGGACGGACAGGACTCAATGAAGCTTTCTTT. It translates to CSGRTGLNEAFF.

This clonotype was detected a few times. CDR3 in DNA: TGTGCCAGCAAGAGGGGGCACAGCTCCTACGAGCAGTACTTC. Translating it yields CASKRGHSSYEQYF. The chain is built from TRBV11-2 and TRBJ2-7, with TRBD1 matching 7 bases. The germline V gene encodes CDR1 SGHAT and CDR2 FQNNGV. CDR3 length equals 14 residues. The trim removed 7 bases at V and 0 bases at J, leaving 6 bases unmatched.

Remarks on this clonotype: Sequence at one end of the junction differs from germline and may be a read error. This rearrangement joins TRBV12-3 or TRBV12-4 to TRBJ2-7, with a possible D match to TRBD2 (6 bases). The CDR3 runs to 12 residues. This chain's CDR3 is CVSRERRGEQYF. Here the CDR3 DNA reads TGTGTCAGCAGGGAACGGAGGGGCGAGCAGTACTTC.

This clonotype occurred many times. The V gene is TRBV24-1, the J gene TRBJ2-2, with D possibly being TRBD2 (6 bases). Germline V gives CDR1 KGHDR, CDR2 SFDVKD. Between the trimmed V and J ends, which lost 2 bases and 1 base, there was a span of 13 bases. There are 17 residues in the CDR3. The chain's CDR3 is CATSDYSGGWNTGELFF. The CDR3 region has the DNA TGTGCCACCAGTGATTACTCCGGGGGATGGAACACCGGGGAGCTGTTTTTT.

The V gene is TRBV7-9, the J gene TRBJ2-6, with D perhaps matching TRBD1 (5 bases). The ends were cut back, 2 bases at V and 2 bases at J, with 13 bases in the middle. Germline CDR1 is SEHNR and CDR2 is FQNEAQ (reference sequence). The CDR3 has 17 residues. The CDR3: CASSLQGLATGANVLTF. In DNA form, the CDR3 reads TGTGCCAGCAGCTTACAGGGATTAGCTACTGGGGCCAACGTCCTGACTTTC.

The chain has TRBV29-1 and TRBJ1-2; D unresolved. V lost 8 bases and J lost 4, with 17 bases in between. Germline lookup yields CDR1 SQVTM and CDR2 ANQGSEA. The CDR3 spans 13 residues. CDR3 residues: CSSRDPAGYGYTF. As DNA, the CDR3 is TGCAGCAGCCGAGACCCCGCCGGCTATGGCTACACCTTC. The whole variable domain, remainder taken from reference TRBV29-1 and TRBJ1-2, is SAVISQKPSRDICQRGTSLTIQCQVDSQVTMMFWYRQQPGQSLTLIATANQGSEATYESGFVIDKFPISRPNLTFSTLTVSNMSPEDSSIYLCSSRDPAGYGYTFGSGTRLTVV.

This clonotype was found many times. The rearrangement links TRBV2 to TRBJ1-5; TRBD1 is a possible D gene (6 bases). The germline V and J ends were trimmed by 5 bases and 5 bases, with 19 bases remaining between them. CDR1 is SNHLY, CDR2 FYNNEI, per germline. The CDR3 covers 16 residues. The CDR3 here is CASSLGAMGRDQPQHF. The CDR3 coding sequence is TGTGCCAGCAGTTTGGGGGCGATGGGGCGGGATCAGCCCCAGCATTTT.

This chain links TRBV7-9 with TRBJ1-1; 12 nucleotides match TRBD1. This CDR3 has 14 amino acids. Trimming cost V 5 bases and J 5 bases; bases outside gene matches: 3. CDR1 and CDR2 from the germline V gene are SEHNR and FQNEAQ (reference sequence). The CDR3 region has the DNA TGTGCCAGCAGCGGGACAGGGGGCTCTACTGAAGCTTTCTTT. It specifies CASSGTGGSTEAFF.

This clonotype came up a few times. The genes are TRBV29-1 and TRBJ2-7, with no clear D. Germline V gene sequence: CDR1 SQVTM, CDR2 ANQGSEA. The CDR3 sequence is 11 residues long. Trimming pared 4 bases from V and 4 bases from J, leaving 8 bases between. For the CDR3, the DNA is TGCAGCGTTGGGGTTGTGTACGAGCAGTACTTC. Its translation: CSVGVVYEQYF.

The V and J genes are TRBV5-1 and TRBJ2-7, with TRBD1 matching over 11 bases. Per the germline V gene, CDR1 is SGHRS and CDR2 is YFSETQ. Unmatched junction bases numbered 7, after V lost 3 bases and J lost 5 bases. The CDR3 contains 15 residues. The CDR3 spells CASSSRDRGSDEQYF. The CDR3 nucleotides read TGCGCCAGCAGCTCGAGGGACAGGGGGAGCGACGAGCAGTACTTC.

This clonotype was seen at least ten times. The V gene is TRBV7-2, the J gene TRBJ1-1; the match to TRBD1 covers 8 bases. Unmatched junction bases numbered 4, after V lost 5 bases and J lost 8 bases. Germline V gives CDR1 SGHTA, CDR2 FQGNSA. The CDR3 contains 12 residues. The CDR3 is CASSRWTGEAFF. The CDR3 DNA is TGTGCCAGCAGCCGCTGGACAGGGGAAGCTTTCTTT.

There are a few counts of this clonotype. The rearrangement uses TRBV19 and TRBJ1-5, with TRBD1 matching over 7 bases. The J segment lost 3 bases and the V segment lost 5 bases, leaving 7 bases of the junction unmatched. Germline CDR1 LNHDA, CDR2 SQIVND (reference sequence). The CDR3 runs 15 residues. The CDR3 sequence is CASSPTGEVNQPQHF. The DNA for the CDR3 is TGTGCCAGTAGTCCAACAGGGGAGGTCAATCAGCCCCAGCATTTT.

This clonotype was recorded a few times. The chain employs TRBV19 and TRBJ1-4; D possibly corresponds to TRBD1 (5 bases). The CDR3 sequence is 14 residues long. V shed 3 bases and J shed 11 bases, with 16 bases lying between them. Germline V gene sequence: CDR1 LNHDA, CDR2 SQIVND (reference sequence). For the CDR3, the DNA is TGTGCCAGTAGTATTGACGGGGGAATTGAGAAACTGTTTTTT. Translated, it gives CASSIDGGIEKLFF.

As to this clonotype: It is likely a read error, because the conserved phenylalanine at the end of the CDR3 is missing. The V gene is TRBV7-9, the J gene TRBJ1-1, with no clear D. Germline V lookup: CDR1 SEHNR, CDR2 FQNEAQ (reference sequence). The length of the CDR3 is 16 residues. CDR3: CASSRGKVSDRAEAFL. CDR3 bases: TGCGCCAGCAGCCGAGGAAAGGTCTCAGATCGGGCTGAAGCTTTCCTT.

In this sample, this clonotype turned up a few times. The V and J genes are TRBV20-1 and TRBJ1-5; 7 nucleotides agree with TRBD1. The CDR3 has 15 amino acids. CDR1 DFQATT and CDR2 SNEGSKA come from the germline V gene (reference sequence). J gave up 5 bases and V 3 bases, and 10 bases lay outside the gene matches. The CDR3 protein is CSASDTGTDDQPQHF. The CDR3 region has the DNA TGCAGTGCTAGTGACACCGGGACAGATGATCAGCCCCAGCATTTT.

This clonotype was observed a few times. This chain uses TRBV7-9 with TRBJ2-7; D is uncertain. The V end lost 5 bases, the J end lost 5 bases, and 13 bases lay between the germline ends. The CDR3 totals 13 residues. The germline V gene has CDR1 SEHNR and CDR2 FQNEAQ (reference sequence). The CDR3 region is CASSPPVTDEQYF. CDR3 coding DNA: TGTGCCAGCAGCCCCCCTGTCACCGACGAGCAGTACTTC.

The chain uses TRBV11-2 and TRBJ1-5; 8 bases line up with TRBD1. The CDR3 has 15 residues. The ends lost 1 base at V and 8 bases at J; junction bases unmatched: 7. Germline V gene lookup returns CDR1 SGHAT and CDR2 FQNNGV. The CDR3 reads CASSLGTGSWEPQHF. CDR3 sequence (DNA): TGTGCCAGCAGCTTAGGGACAGGGAGCTGGGAGCCCCAGCATTTT.